The sequence of this T cell receptor beta chain was determined in a study of blood T cell repertoires in COVID-19. For the study at large: PBMCs, B-cell-depleted T cells, or T cells were the source of the cDNA or gDNA that made up the material.

Only in-frame clones appear in the TCRdb table, and some are missing; sequencing was by immunoSEQ multiplex PCR. The table records about 300,000 clones, around 89% of them present only once. The sequence was obtained from a woman under 40 who had recovered from COVID-19. The sample was peripheral blood.

The CDR3 DNA follows: TGTGCCAGCAGTGAAATGTGGACGGGGAGCACAGATACGCAGTATTTT. It translates to CASSEMWTGSTDTQYF. The chain carries TRBV2 and TRBJ2-3, with a tentative D call TRBD2 (5 bases). V gave up 2 bases and J gave up 0 bases, with 12 bases separating them. This CDR3 has 16 amino acids. CDR1 is SNHLY and CDR2 is FYNNEI in the germline V gene.